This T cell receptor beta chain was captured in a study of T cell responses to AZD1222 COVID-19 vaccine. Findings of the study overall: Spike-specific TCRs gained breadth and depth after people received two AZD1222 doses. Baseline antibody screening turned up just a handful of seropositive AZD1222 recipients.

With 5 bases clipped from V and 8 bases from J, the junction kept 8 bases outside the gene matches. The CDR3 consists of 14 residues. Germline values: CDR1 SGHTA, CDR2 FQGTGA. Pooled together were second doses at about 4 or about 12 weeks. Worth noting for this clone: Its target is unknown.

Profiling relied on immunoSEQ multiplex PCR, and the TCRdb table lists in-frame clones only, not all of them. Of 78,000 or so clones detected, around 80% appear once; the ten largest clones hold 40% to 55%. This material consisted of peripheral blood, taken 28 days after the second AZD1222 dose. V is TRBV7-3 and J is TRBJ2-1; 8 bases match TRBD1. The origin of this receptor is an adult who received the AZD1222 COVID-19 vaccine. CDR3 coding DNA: TGTGCCAGCAGCACTTACGGACAGGGCTATGAGCAGTTCTTC. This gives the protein CASSTYGQGYEQFF.